Listed below are T cell receptor beta chains from one sample, sequenced in a study of lymphopenia after photon versus proton radiotherapy. Sequencing used immunoSEQ multiplex PCR; TCRdb keeps in-frame clones, though not all of them. This table has 68,000 or so clones, roughly 91% appearing once. The specimen was peripheral blood, collected from a patient treated with photon-based radiotherapy. These receptors originate from a woman aged 70 to 79 with pancreatic cancer. The CDR3 runs from the conserved cysteine through the conserved F or W. The D gene is left open where the match is weak. Where a row states a size, it is once, few, many or the class of an expanded clone; other rows omit it.

D gene	V gene	J gene	clone size	CDR3 protein	CDR3 DNA
TRBD1	TRBV19	TRBJ1-1	NA	CASSWTRQGGTEAFF	TGTGCCAGTAGTTGGACCAGACAGGGAGGGACTGAAGCTTTCTTT
TRBD1	TRBV19	TRBJ2-1	once	CASSPRTGFGNEQFF	TGTGCCAGTAGTCCCCGGACAGGGTTCGGCAATGAGCAGTTCTTC
TRBD2	TRBV5-6	TRBJ2-3	NA	CASSLLSGADTDTQYF	TGTGCCAGCAGCTTGCTTAGCGGGGCCGACACAGATACGCAGTATTTT
TRBD1	TRBV18	TRBJ1-1	NA	CASSPGQANTEAFF	TGTGCCAGCTCACCGGGACAGGCGAACACTGAAGCTTTCTTT
TRBD2	TRBV30	TRBJ2-7	NA	CAWAWEGRSYEQYF	TGTGCCTGGGCTTGGGAGGGGAGGTCCTACGAGCAGTACTTC
NA	TRBV28	TRBJ2-3	NA	CASSPLEVPRAQYF	TGTGCCAGCAGTCCACTGGAGGTACCCCGTGCGCAGTATTTT
TRBD1	TRBV25-1	TRBJ1-2	NA	CASSGGDRGDYGYTF	TGTGCCAGCAGTGGGGGGGACAGGGGTGACTATGGCTACACCTTC
TRBD1	TRBV4-1	TRBJ1-2	NA	CASSQEVGQYTF	TGCGCCAGCAGCCAAGAGGTGGGACAGTACACCTTC
TRBD2	TRBV11-1	TRBJ2-3	NA	CASSLGSSGLDTQYF	TGTGCCAGCAGCTTAGGCTCTAGCGGTCTAGATACGCAGTATTTT
TRBD2	TRBV5-1	TRBJ2-2	NA	CASSFSGRETGELFF	TGCGCCAGCAGCTTCAGCGGGAGGGAGACCGGGGAGCTGTTTTTT
TRBD2	TRBV9	TRBJ2-3	NA	CASSVGPAGGPDTQYF	TGTGCCAGCAGCGTAGGGCCAGCGGGAGGGCCAGATACGCAGTATTTT
TRBD2	TRBV7-6	TRBJ2-7	NA	CASSSKGTSGTYEQYF	TGTGCCAGCAGCTCAAAGGGGACTAGCGGGACCTACGAGCAGTACTTC
NA	TRBV6-5	TRBJ1-5	NA	CASSPGRSNQPQHF	TGTGCCAGCAGTCCCGGACGCTCCAATCAGCCCCAGCATTTT
NA	TRBV6-5	TRBJ2-7	NA	CASSSPGSSYEQYF	TGTGCCAGCAGTTCGCCCGGGAGCTCCTACGAGCAGTACTTC